The 28 T cell receptor beta chains presented below share a single source sample, sequenced in a study of T cell repertoires in cytomegalovirus infection. TCRdb re-analysed the reads in MiXCR, keeping a single row per CDR3 protein. The data show 700,000 to 850,000 distinct CDR3 sequences, 30% to 35% seen once. Antigens of these TCRs are unknown. Specimen: cultured CD8+ T cells from PBMCs, collected from culture after CMV antigen stimulation. These receptors were collected from a human donor in good health (CMV status not recorded). Some clones in this sample may be carry-over from other donors' samples.

This clonotype was observed at least ten times. The genes are TRBV7-6 and TRBJ1-1; D is uncertain. The V and J ends lost 2 bases and 5 bases respectively, with 18 bases between them. Looked up from germline, CDR1 is SGHVS and CDR2 is FNYEAQ. The CDR3 runs 16 residues. CDR3 sequence reads: CASSLPSIGDGTEAFF. CDR3 nucleotide sequence: TGTGCCAGCAGCTTACCAAGCATTGGGGATGGAACTGAAGCTTTCTTT.

The V call is TRBV4-1, the J call TRBJ2-1, with 9 bases identical to TRBD1. Looked up from germline, CDR1 is MGHRA and CDR2 is YSYEKL. This CDR3 region has 15 residues. The trim removed 3 bases at V and 5 bases at J, leaving 5 bases unmatched. CDR3 sequence: CASSHGQGYNNEQFF. CDR3 in DNA: TGCGCCAGCAGCCACGGACAGGGGTACAACAATGAGCAGTTCTTC.

CDR3 loop: CSVAGLVVDTQYF. CDR3 coding DNA: TGCAGCGTCGCCGGACTAGTAGTAGATACGCAGTATTTT. This rearrangement joins TRBV29-1 to TRBJ2-3; 7 nucleotides agree with TRBD2. Looked up from germline, CDR1 is SQVTM and CDR2 is ANQGSEA. J was trimmed by 5 bases and V by 6 bases; bases with no gene match: 8. This CDR3 spans 13 amino acids.

The count of this clonotype is one. This rearrangement joins TRBV27 to TRBJ2-7; 7 bases match TRBD1. Trimming at V came to 5 bases and at J to 4 bases, leaving 11 bases not matched to a gene. Germline V gene lookup returns CDR1 MNHEY and CDR2 SMNVEV (reference sequence). This CDR3 has 15 residues. The CDR3 region has the DNA TGTGCCAGCAGTACGACAGGGATGCTAAGGTACGAGCAGTACTTC. Protein sequence: CASSTTGMLRYEQYF.

The chain combines TRBV19 with TRBJ1-1, with D possibly being TRBD1 (6 bases). Germline CDR1 reads LNHDA; CDR2 reads SQIVND (reference sequence). CDR3 length: 14 residues. Trimming pared 7 bases from V and 6 bases from J, leaving 18 bases between. CDR3 protein: CASTTWGGGPEAFF. In nucleotides, the CDR3 is TGTGCCAGTACCACCTGGGGAGGGGGGCCTGAAGCTTTCTTT.

The J gene is TRBJ2-1, the V gene TRBV13; D possibly matches TRBD1 or TRBD2 (6 bases each). The V end was cut by 1 base, the J end by 0 bases, with 13 bases between. The CDR3 extends over 17 amino acids. Germline CDR1 and CDR2: PRHDT and FYEKMQ (reference sequence). The CDR3 spells CASSLAGASFSYNEQFF. The CDR3 bases are TGTGCCAGCAGCTTAGCGGGGGCCTCCTTCTCCTACAATGAGCAGTTCTTC.

V and J are TRBV18 and TRBJ2-1; TRBD2 matches 9 bases. CDR3 size: 17 residues. CDR1 KGHSH and CDR2 LQKENI come from the germline V gene. Losses at the gene ends were 6 bases for V and 5 bases for J; bases not matched to a gene: 14. For the CDR3, the DNA is TGTGCCAGCTCGCCATTTGGGTCGGGACTAGCAAACAATGAGCAGTTCTTC. Protein: CASSPFGSGLANNEQFF.

The chain couples TRBV6-1 to TRBJ2-1; 13 bases align to TRBD2. Per germline, CDR1 MNHNS and CDR2 SASEGT. Trimming cost V 3 bases and J 2 bases; bases outside gene matches: 7. The CDR3 totals 18 residues. Here the CDR3 reads CASSDRTSGGITYNEQFF. The DNA for the CDR3 is TGTGCCAGCAGTGACCGGACTAGCGGGGGAATTACCTACAATGAGCAGTTCTTC.

The V call is TRBV2, the J call TRBJ1-6; D not resolved. The V end lost 2 bases, the J end lost 0 bases, and 8 bases lay between the germline ends. The CDR3 is 16 amino acids. Looked up from germline, CDR1 is SNHLY and CDR2 is FYNNEI. CDR3 protein: CASSEYRRSYNSPLHF. DNA of the CDR3: TGTGCCAGCAGTGAATACAGACGCTCCTATAATTCACCCCTCCACTTT.

This clonotype was counted between two and nine times. The genes are TRBV7-9 and TRBJ2-1; a possible D gene is TRBD2 (6 bases). CDR1 SEHNR and CDR2 FQNEAQ come from the germline V gene (reference sequence). The CDR3 totals 16 residues. Trimming removed 5 bases at V and 4 bases at J, with 18 bases between. CDR3 bases: TGTGCCAGCAGCCTGGCGGGGCAGACACCTTACAATGAGCAGTTCTTC. Its protein is CASSLAGQTPYNEQFF.

This clonotype appeared a few times. The chain carries TRBV2 and TRBJ1-4; TRBD1 matches at 12 bases. CDR1 SNHLY and CDR2 FYNNEI come from the germline V gene. The V and J ends lost 6 bases and 4 bases, in that order; junction bases with no gene match: 6. The CDR3 contains 16 residues. The CDR3 reads CASRRDRGRDNEKLFF. DNA of the CDR3: TGTGCCAGCAGGAGGGACAGGGGGCGCGATAATGAAAAACTGTTTTTT.

This clonotype was found many times. The J gene is TRBJ1-2, the V gene TRBV7-9; D is unresolved. Per germline, CDR1 SEHNR and CDR2 FQNEAQ (reference sequence). The CDR3 has 15 amino acids. V lost 5 bases and J lost 3, with 16 bases in between. The DNA for the CDR3 is TGTGCCAGCAGCCTATTAAGAGGTCCCTACTATGGCTACACCTTC. Its translation is CASSLLRGPYYGYTF.

The chain couples TRBV27 to TRBJ1-2; 7 bases agree with TRBD1. Germline V gene data show CDR1 as MNHEY and CDR2 as SMNVEV (reference sequence). There are 16 residues in the CDR3. The V segment lost 2 bases and the J segment 5 bases; nucleotides outside the gene matches: 11. CDR3 residues: CASSLQGGGRIYGYTF. The CDR3 nucleotides are TGTGCCAGCAGTTTACAGGGGGGGGGACGGATTTATGGCTACACCTTC.

In this sample, this clonotype turned up many times. The V call is TRBV28, the J call TRBJ1-2; D is ambiguous. Germline V CDR1 and CDR2: MDHEN, SYDVKM. V was clipped by 11 bases and J by 7 bases, with 20 bases between them. This CDR3 contains 13 residues. In nucleotides, the CDR3 is TGTGCCGCAACCCCAGGAAAACGGATTGGCTACACCTTC. Protein: CAATPGKRIGYTF.

The V call is TRBV7-9, the J call TRBJ2-1, with D possibly matching TRBD1 (7 bases). The CDR3 consists of 13 residues. The germline V and J ends were trimmed by 5 bases and 9 bases, with 14 bases remaining between them. Germline lookup yields CDR1 SEHNR and CDR2 FQNEAQ (reference sequence). The CDR3 DNA follows: TGTGCCAGCAGCATCCCAGGGGGGACTGAGCAGTTCTTC. Its translation is CASSIPGGTEQFF.

Only a few counts were recorded for this clonotype. The J gene is TRBJ2-3, the V gene TRBV7-9, with TRBD2 matching 14 bases. Germline CDR1 reads SEHNR; CDR2 reads FQNEAQ (reference sequence). Trimming at V came to 5 bases and at J to 5 bases, leaving 18 bases not matched to a gene. There are 20 residues in the CDR3. The CDR3 reads CASSTTSGGDIRHIVDTQYF. The CDR3 DNA reads TGTGCCAGCAGCACGACTAGCGGGGGGGACATTCGCCACATAGTAGATACGCAGTATTTT.

The rearrangement links TRBV5-1 to TRBJ2-3; weak D call: TRBD1 (6 bases). CDR3 length: 16 amino acids. CDR1 SGHRS and CDR2 YFSETQ come from the germline V gene. V dropped 4 bases and J dropped 3 bases, with 18 bases sitting between them. In DNA form, the CDR3 reads TGCGCCAGCAGCACCGGGCCGGGACATTCTACAGATACGCAGTATTTT. Protein sequence: CASSTGPGHSTDTQYF.

This clonotype was counted many times. The gene calls are TRBV7-9 and TRBJ1-1; D possibly corresponds to TRBD1 (5 bases). The CDR3 consists of 14 residues. Looked up from germline, CDR1 is SEHNR and CDR2 is FQNEAQ (reference sequence). V shed 5 bases and J shed 5 bases, with 15 bases lying between them. This chain's CDR3 is CASSPIKRGTEAFF. The DNA for the CDR3 is TGTGCCAGCAGCCCTATAAAAAGGGGAACTGAAGCTTTCTTT. Using reference TRBV7-9 and TRBJ1-1 for the parts outside the CDR3, the full variable domain is DTGVSQNPRHKITKRGQNVTFRCDPISEHNRLYWYRQTLGQGPEFLTYFQNEAQLEKSRLLSDRFSAERPKGSFSTLEIQRTEQGDSAMYLCASSPIKRGTEAFFGQGTRLTVV.

The V and J genes are TRBV5-4 and TRBJ1-2, with 8 nucleotides matching TRBD1. Trimming took 1 base from V and 6 from J; bases not matched to a gene: 5. Germline loops: CDR1 SGHNT, CDR2 YYREEE (reference sequence). The CDR3 is 14 residues long. CDR3 sequence: CASSLTGGIHGYTF. The CDR3 DNA reads TGTGCCAGCAGCTTGACAGGGGGAATTCATGGCTACACCTTC.

There are a few counts of this clonotype. As DNA, the CDR3 is TGTGCCAGCAGTTTCGGAGCCTACTACGAGCAGTACTTC. It yields the protein CASSFGAYYEQYF. This chain links TRBV27 with TRBJ2-7; D gene ambiguous. The germline V gene has CDR1 MNHEY and CDR2 SMNVEV (reference sequence). Trimming left V 3 bases short and J 3 bases short, with 9 bases between. This CDR3 has 13 residues.

This chain links TRBV6-6 with TRBJ2-2; 7 nucleotides match TRBD2. This CDR3 has 20 residues. The J segment lost 6 bases and the V segment lost 7 bases, leaving 26 bases of the junction unmatched. Germline CDR1 reads MNHNY; CDR2 reads SVGAGI (reference sequence). CDR3 sequence: CASTVWSWSSGGGSAGELFF. CDR3 bases: TGTGCCAGCACAGTTTGGAGTTGGTCTAGTGGCGGGGGATCGGCCGGGGAGCTGTTTTTT.

V and J are TRBV2 and TRBJ2-7; D may match TRBD1 or TRBD2 (6 bases each). Between the trimmed V and J ends, which lost 8 bases and 3 bases, there was a span of 8 bases. Germline V CDR1 and CDR2: SNHLY, FYNNEI. The CDR3 is 11 amino acids. The CDR3 region has the DNA TGTGCCAGCGGAGGGGGCTACGAGCAGTACGTC. Its translation is CASGGGYEQYV.

In this sample, this clonotype turned up a few times. The chain has TRBV4-1 and TRBJ1-4; tentatively, D is TRBD1 (6 bases). Germline V gives CDR1 MGHRA, CDR2 YSYEKL. V was trimmed by 0 bases and J by 8 bases, leaving 13 bases between them. The CDR3 sequence is 15 residues long. CDR3 in DNA: TGCGCCAGCAGCCAAGAGGTGCCAGGGGAGGAAAAACTGTTTTTT. Amino acids: CASSQEVPGEEKLFF.

This clonotype has a handful of counts. The chain carries TRBV11-2 and TRBJ2-2; 10 bases are a match to TRBD2. This CDR3 is built from 17 residues. The V segment lost 4 bases and the J segment 3 bases; nucleotides outside the gene matches: 8. CDR1 is SGHAT, CDR2 FQNNGV, per germline. The CDR3 protein is CASSSSGTSVYTGELFF. The DNA of the CDR3 is TGTGCCAGCAGCTCGTCCGGGACTAGCGTTTACACCGGGGAGCTGTTTTTT.

In this sample, this clonotype turned up a few times. The CDR3 DNA reads as TGTGCCAGCAGTTACAAGTACCCCTACGAGCAGTACTTC. Its protein is CASSYKYPYEQYF. The J gene is TRBJ2-7, the V gene TRBV6-5, with no clear D. Germline V CDR1 and CDR2: MNHEY, SVGAGI. The CDR3 runs to 13 residues. The V end was cut by 2 bases, the J end by 2 bases, with 7 bases between.

This clonotype was recorded a few times. This chain uses TRBV6-1 with TRBJ2-5, with D tentatively TRBD2 (7 bases). This CDR3 has 12 amino acids. Germline CDR1 MNHNS, CDR2 SASEGT. V lost 7 bases and J 3 bases, leaving 9 bases between the germline ends. The CDR3 is CASKGGEETQYF. The CDR3 DNA follows: TGTGCCAGCAAGGGGGGGGAAGAGACCCAGTACTTC.

In its sample, this clonotype was seen many times. The chain couples TRBV7-2 to TRBJ2-5; 9 nucleotides agree with TRBD2. The CDR3 sequence is 17 residues long. The V and J ends lost 1 base and 5 bases, in that order; junction bases with no gene match: 11. The germline V gene encodes CDR1 SGHTA and CDR2 FQGNSA. The CDR3 here is CASSLVPAGGLFETQYF. The CDR3 DNA is TGTGCCAGCAGCTTAGTCCCAGCGGGGGGACTCTTCGAGACCCAGTACTTC.

The J gene is TRBJ1-1, the V gene TRBV5-6; D not resolved. CDR1 is SGHDT, CDR2 YYEEEE, per germline. This CDR3 has 13 residues. The V gene lost 4 bases and the J gene lost 3 bases, with 10 bases spanning the gap. DNA of the CDR3: TGTGCCAGCAGCGTAGGGTGGGACACTGAAGCTTTCTTT. Translation gives CASSVGWDTEAFF. Based on the CDR3 plus reference TRBV5-6 and TRBJ1-1, the full variable domain is DAGVTQSPTHLIKTRGQQVTLRCSPKSGHDTVSWYQQALGQGPQFIFQYYEEEERQRGNFPDRFSGHQFPNYSSELNVNALLLGDSALYLCASSVGWDTEAFFGQGTRLTVV.